The 29 T cell receptor beta chains in this list originate from one sample, sequenced in a study of shared clonotypes between healthy human individuals (dated by TCRdb to the early 2020s). Library construction relied on the immunoSEQ multiplex PCR assay. TCRdb obtained this table from immuneACCESS and retained in-frame rearrangements with V and J assigned. These tables miss some clones; where compared with another copy, unresolved V genes account for less than half of the shortfall, and the remainder is unexplained. In all, the sample holds 2 million or so clones, and about 95% of those were seen once. The top ten clonotypes cover 0.9% to 1.3% of the sample. CD8 naive samples were CD45RO-negative cells positively selected for CCR7, giving a CD45RA+CCR7+ population that excluded TemRA cells. Sample: naive CD8+ T cells sorted from blood. The cell subset or site tag for this specimen amounts to: CD45RA+CCR7+. These receptors all stem from a man between 18 and 29 years old in good health.

The chain uses TRBV27 and TRBJ1-1; 7 nucleotides match TRBD1. Trimming cost V 4 bases and J 2 bases; bases outside gene matches: 13. The CDR3 runs to 17 residues. Per the germline V gene, CDR1 is MNHEY and CDR2 is SMNVEV (reference sequence). The CDR3 sequence: CASSSYGGDSLNTEAFF. Here the CDR3 DNA reads TGTGCCAGCAGTTCTTACGGGGGGGACAGCCTTAACACTGAAGCTTTCTTT.

The chain employs TRBV19 and TRBJ1-6, with D unclear. This CDR3 contains 13 residues. Trimming cost V 3 bases and J 11 bases, with 11 bases left between them. Looked up from germline, CDR1 is LNHDA and CDR2 is SQIVND (reference sequence). The CDR3 region is CASSIPPAAPLHF. The DNA for the CDR3 is TGTGCCAGTAGTATCCCCCCAGCGGCACCCCTCCACTTT.

On this clone: At the DNA level, this CDR3 is encoded by other sequences in the same sample as well. The chain employs TRBV30 and TRBJ1-1; unclear D gene. Germline V CDR1 and CDR2: GTSNPN, SVGIG (reference sequence). V was shortened by 5 bases and J by 4 bases, with 8 bases between the two germline ends. The CDR3 has 11 amino acids. CDR3 DNA sequence: TGTGCCTGGGCGGGAGGCACTGAAGCTTTCTTT. This translates into CAWAGGTEAFF.

The gene calls are TRBV9 and TRBJ2-1, with 10 bases fitting TRBD2. The germline CDR1 and CDR2 sequences are SGDLS and YYNGEE. The CDR3 extends over 18 amino acids. The junction had 11 bases not matched to a gene; V was cut back by 0 bases and J by 5 bases. CDR3 DNA sequence: TGTGCCAGCAGCGTAGTAGGGGTAGCGGGGGGCCATCACAATGAGCAGTTCTTC. Translating it yields CASSVVGVAGGHHNEQFF.

This sequence joins TRBV28 and TRBJ2-5, with TRBD1 matching over 7 bases. The CDR3 runs to 14 residues. Germline V gene data show CDR1 as MDHEN and CDR2 as SYDVKM. The junction had 5 bases not matched to a gene; V was cut back by 6 bases and J by 1 base. DNA for the CDR3: TGTGCCAGCAGCTTGGGACAGATCCAAGAGACCCAGTACTTC. This codes for CASSLGQIQETQYF. Supplemented by reference TRBV28 and TRBJ2-5, the full variable domain reads DVKVTQSSRYLVKRTGEKVFLECVQDMDHENMFWYRQDPGLGLRLIYFSYDVKMKEKGDIPEGYSVSREKKERFSLILESASTNQTSMYLCASSLGQIQETQYFGPGTRLLVL.

The chain couples TRBV6-1 to TRBJ1-1, with 10 bases lining up with TRBD1. There are 13 residues in the CDR3. CDR1 MNHNS and CDR2 SASEGT come from the germline V gene. V gave up 5 bases and J gave up 7 bases; unmatched junction bases: 4. CDR3 bases: TGTGCCAGCAGTTGGGGACAGGGGCGTGAAGCTTTCTTT. Translating it yields CASSWGQGREAFF.

This sequence joins TRBV5-6 and TRBJ1-2; D remains ambiguous. The CDR3 length is 13 residues. CDR1 is SGHDT, CDR2 YYEEEE, per germline. The V end was cut by 0 bases, the J end by 8 bases, with 11 bases between. The CDR3 spells CASSLVGLEGYTF. DNA of the CDR3: TGTGCCAGCAGCTTGGTGGGTTTGGAGGGCTACACCTTC.

This clone was seen a few times. The chain links TRBV30 to TRBJ2-1, with TRBD1 identical over 7 bases. The CDR3 has 15 amino acids. The trim removed 2 bases at V and 2 bases at J, leaving 6 bases unmatched. Looked up from germline, CDR1 is GTSNPN and CDR2 is SVGIG (reference sequence). As DNA, the CDR3 is TGTGCCTGGAGTTGGAGTCAGGGGGCCTACAATGAGCAGTTCTTC. It yields the protein CAWSWSQGAYNEQFF.

The chain links TRBV4-3 to TRBJ2-5, with 14 bases identical to TRBD2. With the DNA end fitting TRBJ2-7 better, the J assignment may be wrong. This CDR3 spans 17 amino acids. Germline V lookup: CDR1 LGHNA, CDR2 YSLEER. CDR3 bases: TGCGCCAGCAGCCCAGGACTAGCGGGAGGATCGTCCTACGAGCAGTACTTC. Residues: CASSPGLAGGSSYEQYF.

This chain connects TRBV2 to TRBJ1-4; the D is unclear. V gave up 6 bases and J gave up 5 bases, with 13 bases separating them. Germline loops: CDR1 SNHLY, CDR2 FYNNEI. The CDR3 runs to 14 residues. DNA of the CDR3: TGTGCCAGCAGCTGGACTTCCATCAATGAAAAACTGTTTTTT. Translating it yields CASSWTSINEKLFF.

The rearrangement joins TRBV19 to TRBJ2-1; 8 bases agree with TRBD2. Trimming at V came to 5 bases and at J to 8 bases, leaving 5 bases not matched to a gene. This CDR3 has 13 amino acids. The germline V gene encodes CDR1 LNHDA and CDR2 SQIVND (reference sequence). The CDR3 DNA reads as TGTGCCAGTAGTCCGACTAGCGAGGATGAGCAGTTCTTC. Its protein is CASSPTSEDEQFF.

The gene calls are TRBV9 and TRBJ2-2, with 8 nucleotides matching TRBD2. Trimming took 3 bases from V and 7 from J; bases not matched to a gene: 8. Germline V lookup: CDR1 SGDLS, CDR2 YYNGEE. The CDR3 contains 15 residues. CDR3 in amino acids: CASSGSGTSYGELFF. CDR3 coding DNA: TGTGCCAGCAGCGGTTCCGGGACTAGTTACGGGGAGCTGTTTTTT.

This chain uses TRBV7-6 with TRBJ2-7, with D uncertain. The germline CDR1 and CDR2 sequences are SGHVS and FNYEAQ. Trimming left V 3 bases short and J 0 bases short, with 6 bases between. The CDR3 is 13 amino acids. The CDR3 loop is CASSLENSYEQYF. In DNA, the CDR3 is TGTGCCAGCAGCTTGGAAAACTCCTACGAGCAGTACTTC.

The rearrangement links TRBV28 to TRBJ2-3; D tentatively reads TRBD1 or TRBD2 (5 bases each). This CDR3 region has 16 residues. The V end was cut by 3 bases, the J end by 5 bases, with 18 bases between. Germline assignment: CDR1 MDHEN and CDR2 SYDVKM. The CDR3 DNA reads as TGTGCCAGCAGTTTGGAAAGGGACGAACCCTTAGATACGCAGTATTTT. It yields the protein CASSLERDEPLDTQYF.

V usage is TRBV6-1 and J usage is TRBJ2-3, with D possibly matching TRBD2 (6 bases). The V gene's germline CDR1 is MNHNS and CDR2 SASEGT. Deletions cut 5 bases from V and 4 bases from J, with 10 bases between. The CDR3 has 13 residues. CDR3 sequence reads: CASSSLASDTQYF. The CDR3 nucleotides read TGTGCCAGCAGTTCCCTAGCGTCAGATACGCAGTATTTT.

The chain uses TRBV6-5 and TRBJ1-1; D is ambiguous. Trimming shortened V by 4 bases and J by 1 base, and 10 bases separated the two germline ends. The CDR3 spans 14 residues. In germline, CDR1 is MNHEY, CDR2 SVGAGI. The CDR3 loop reads CASSSLDPNTEAFF. CDR3 nucleotides: TGTGCCAGCAGTTCCCTTGACCCGAACACTGAAGCTTTCTTT.

A note on this clone: Other DNA sequences in the same sample also yield this CDR3. V is TRBV27 and J is TRBJ1-1; D remains ambiguous. This CDR3 comprises 11 residues. Trimming pared 6 bases from V and 2 bases from J, leaving 4 bases between. Germline CDR1 MNHEY, CDR2 SMNVEV (reference sequence). The CDR3 here is CASRLNTEAFF. The CDR3 DNA reads TGTGCCAGCAGATTAAACACTGAAGCTTTCTTT.

V is TRBV2 and J is TRBJ1-1, with D possibly TRBD1 on 6 matching bases. CDR1 SNHLY and CDR2 FYNNEI come from the germline V gene. Between the trimmed V and J ends, which lost 6 bases and 1 base, there was a span of 15 bases. The CDR3 spans 15 residues. CDR3 sequence (DNA): TGTGCCAGCAGGACATCAGGGGAAGCGAACACTGAAGCTTTCTTT. Its protein product is CASRTSGEANTEAFF.

The chain links TRBV27 to TRBJ2-7; D gene uncertain. Trimming took off 5 bases at V and 2 bases at J, with 16 bases between the two ends. This CDR3 is built from 15 residues. Germline CDR1 MNHEY, CDR2 SMNVEV (reference sequence). CDR3 bases: TGTGCCAGCAGTCACGGGTCAGGAACAACCTACGAGCAGTACTTC. Translation gives CASSHGSGTTYEQYF.

A note on this clone: Other DNA sequences within the sample encode an identical CDR3. The CDR3 sequence: CASSSGQGAYGYTF. CDR3 DNA: TGTGCCAGCAGTTCGGGACAGGGGGCGTATGGCTACACCTTC. This chain uses TRBV27 with TRBJ1-2; 12 nucleotides align to TRBD1. The CDR3 runs to 14 residues. The germline CDR1 and CDR2 sequences are MNHEY and SMNVEV (reference sequence). With V trimmed by 4 bases and J by 5 bases, 2 bases remained unmatched.

The J gene is TRBJ2-3, the V gene TRBV7-6; D could derive from TRBD1 or TRBD2 (5 bases each). The V end was cut by 5 bases, the J end by 6 bases, with 21 bases between. Germline loops: CDR1 SGHVS, CDR2 FNYEAQ. The CDR3 is 16 residues long. The CDR3 bases are TGTGCCAGCAGCGCACTCGGGGCCGGGTGGTCGGATACGCAGTATTTT. It codes for CASSALGAGWSDTQYF.

The V call is TRBV5-3, the J call TRBJ1-3, with D hard to call. TRBV5-3 is an open reading frame whose function is uncertain. Trimming shortened V by 2 bases and J by 4 bases, and 7 bases separated the two germline ends. CDR3 length: 13 residues. The CDR3 DNA reads TGTGCCAGAAGCTTAATTTTGGGAAACACCATATATTTT. Its protein is CARSLILGNTIYF.

The V gene is TRBV6-5, the J gene TRBJ2-7; TRBD2 is a possible D gene (6 bases). Deletions cut 2 bases from V and 2 bases from J, with 13 bases between. The CDR3 spans 15 residues. Per the germline V gene, CDR1 is MNHEY and CDR2 is SVGAGI. The CDR3 reads CASSYTGVPPYEQYF. CDR3 nucleotide sequence: TGTGCCAGCAGTTACACGGGAGTACCCCCCTACGAGCAGTACTTC.

The CDR3 nucleotides are TGCGCCAGCAGCCAATCTTATAATTCACCCCTCCACTTT. Protein sequence: CASSQSYNSPLHF. V usage is TRBV4-1 and J usage is TRBJ1-6; D call uncertain. From germline, CDR1 is MGHRA and CDR2 YSYEKL. This CDR3 has 13 residues. With 2 bases removed from V and 4 bases from J, the gap between germline ends came to 3 bases.

This sequence joins TRBV27 and TRBJ2-3; no definite D call. The CDR3 loop spans 14 amino acids. CDR1 is MNHEY and CDR2 is SMNVEV in the germline V gene (reference sequence). Trimming pared 3 bases from V and 7 bases from J, leaving 14 bases between. CDR3 amino acids: CASSFGLEFNTQYF. The CDR3 region has the DNA TGTGCCAGCAGTTTTGGCCTAGAGTTTAATACGCAGTATTTT.

This chain joins TRBV7-8 and TRBJ1-2; weak D call: TRBD1 (5 bases). Trimming pared 0 bases from V and 4 bases from J, leaving 9 bases between. Germline V lookup: CDR1 SGHVS, CDR2 FQNEAQ. The CDR3 has 14 residues. The CDR3 here is CASSLARQGYGYTF. The CDR3 DNA reads as TGTGCCAGCAGCTTAGCGCGCCAGGGCTATGGCTACACCTTC.

The chain is built from TRBV4-1 and TRBJ2-1, with unresolved D. Per germline, CDR1 MGHRA and CDR2 YSYEKL. CDR3 length: 15 amino acids. Trimming left V 4 bases short and J 8 bases short, with 18 bases between. CDR3 nucleotide sequence: TGCGCCAGCAGCCCGCGGTTGGGCATGTCCGATGAGCAGTTCTTC. It translates to CASSPRLGMSDEQFF.

This rearrangement joins TRBV9 to TRBJ2-1; D is undetermined. The V end lost 0 bases, the J end lost 2 bases, and 12 bases lay between the germline ends. CDR3 length: 16 amino acids. Germline CDR1 is SGDLS and CDR2 is YYNGEE. CDR3 loop: CASSVGGDFTYNEQFF. In nucleotides, the CDR3 is TGTGCCAGCAGCGTAGGAGGAGACTTCACCTACAATGAGCAGTTCTTC.

In its sample, this clone was seen a few times. The chain recombines TRBV9 with TRBJ1-1, with D possibly being TRBD1 (5 bases). CDR3 length equals 14 residues. The V end lost 4 bases, the J end lost 5 bases, and 15 bases lay between the germline ends. Germline CDR1 is SGDLS and CDR2 is YYNGEE. The CDR3 here is CASSPGGGRTEAFF. CDR3 nucleotides: TGTGCCAGCAGCCCCGGGGGGGGAAGGACTGAAGCTTTCTTT.